Below are 2 T cell receptor beta chains sequenced from a single sample in a study of HIV-infected patients and healthy controls. The repertoire came from unfractionated whole blood and reflected all unsorted peripheral T cells. Reverse transcription used approximately 500 ng RNA and constant-region primers for alpha and beta. Alpha and beta chain libraries were made separately by chain-specific third strand synthesis with multiplexing indices. One entry per CDR3 protein, called by TCRdb with MiXCR from the 5' RACE reads. The sample records more than 8,500 distinct CDR3 sequences, about 6% being singletons. The sample taken for sequencing was blood. Source of these receptors: an adult in good health.

This clonotype was seen repeatedly, ten times or more. J is TRBJ2-5 and V is TRBV29-1, with TRBD1 as a possible D gene (5 bases). This CDR3 is built from 13 residues. The germline V and J ends were trimmed by 8 bases and 1 base, with 14 bases remaining between them. Germline V gene data show CDR1 as SQVTM and CDR2 as ANQGSEA. CDR3 nucleotides: TGCAGCACGACCACAGGCGCCCAAGAGACCCAGTACTTC. Its protein is CSTTTGAQETQYF.

Judged by abundance, this clonotype is medium-sized. The gene calls are TRBV28 and TRBJ2-3; 8 nucleotides align to TRBD1. The CDR3 extends over 14 amino acids. Germline CDR1 and CDR2: MDHEN and SYDVKM. With 6 bases clipped from V and 5 bases from J, the junction kept 7 bases outside the gene matches. The CDR3 is CASRGQDAGDTQYF. The CDR3, as DNA: TGTGCCAGCAGGGGACAGGACGCTGGAGATACGCAGTATTTT.